The entry below describes one T cell receptor (beta chain). Trimming stripped 11 bases from V and 1 base from J, with 15 bases between. Germline V gene data show CDR1 as MNHNS and CDR2 as SASEGT. This CDR3 contains 14 residues. This sample stems from a study of cytomegalovirus exposure and HLA in healthy donors. The overall study: There were approximately 400 genotyped donors. Of these, about 80% fell in the genetic ancestry cluster associated with self-reported Caucasian donors.

Vbeta (60) and Jbeta (13) primers were used in the PCR. Assay: immunoSEQ multiplex PCR; the TCRdb copy retains only in-frame clones and omits some. Here the sample spans 150,000 or so clones, just under 75% being singletons. The gene calls are TRBV6-1 and TRBJ1-5, with TRBD1 as a possible D gene (6 bases). The sequence was collected from a woman aged 18-29 years in good health and CMV-seronegative. Sequenced: PBMCs. CDR3 in DNA: TGTGCCGTTTCACGAGGACAGAGCAATCAGCCCCAGCATTTT. It yields the protein CAVSRGQSNQPQHF.